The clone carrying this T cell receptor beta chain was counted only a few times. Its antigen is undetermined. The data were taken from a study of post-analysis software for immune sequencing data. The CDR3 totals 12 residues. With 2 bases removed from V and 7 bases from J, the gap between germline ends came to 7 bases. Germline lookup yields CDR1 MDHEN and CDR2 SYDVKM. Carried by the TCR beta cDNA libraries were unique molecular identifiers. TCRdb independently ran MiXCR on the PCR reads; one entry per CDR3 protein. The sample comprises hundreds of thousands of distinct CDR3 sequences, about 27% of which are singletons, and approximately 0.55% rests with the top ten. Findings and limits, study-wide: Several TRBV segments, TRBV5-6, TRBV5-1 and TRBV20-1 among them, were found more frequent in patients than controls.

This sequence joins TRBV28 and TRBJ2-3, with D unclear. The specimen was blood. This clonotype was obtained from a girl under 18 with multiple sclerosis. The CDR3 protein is CASSLDSNTQYF. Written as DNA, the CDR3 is TGTGCCAGCAGTTTAGACTCCAATACGCAGTATTTT.